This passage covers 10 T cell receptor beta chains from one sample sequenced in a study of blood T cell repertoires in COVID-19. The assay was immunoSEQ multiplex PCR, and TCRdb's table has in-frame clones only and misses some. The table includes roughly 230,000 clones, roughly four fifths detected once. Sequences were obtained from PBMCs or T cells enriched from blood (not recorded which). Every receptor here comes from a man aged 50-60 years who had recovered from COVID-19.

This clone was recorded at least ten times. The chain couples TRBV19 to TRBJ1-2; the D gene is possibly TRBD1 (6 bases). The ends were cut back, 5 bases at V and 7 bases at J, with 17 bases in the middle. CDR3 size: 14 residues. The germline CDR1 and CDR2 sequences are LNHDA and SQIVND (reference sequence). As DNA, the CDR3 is TGTGCCAGTAGTGAATCAGGGGCAAGGGTTGGCTACACCTTC. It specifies CASSESGARVGYTF. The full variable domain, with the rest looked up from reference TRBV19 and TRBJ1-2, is DGGITQSPKYLFRKEGQNVTLSCEQNLNHDAMYWYRQDPGQGLRLIYYSQIVNDFQKGDIAEGYSVSREKKESFPLTVTSAQKNPTAFYLCASSESGARVGYTFGSGTRLTVV.

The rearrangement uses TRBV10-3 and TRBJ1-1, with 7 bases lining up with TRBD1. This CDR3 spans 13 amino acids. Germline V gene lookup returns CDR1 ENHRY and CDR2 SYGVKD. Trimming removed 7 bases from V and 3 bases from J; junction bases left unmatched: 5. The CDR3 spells CAINQDRDTEAFF. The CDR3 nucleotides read TGTGCCATCAACCAAGACAGGGACACTGAAGCTTTCTTT.

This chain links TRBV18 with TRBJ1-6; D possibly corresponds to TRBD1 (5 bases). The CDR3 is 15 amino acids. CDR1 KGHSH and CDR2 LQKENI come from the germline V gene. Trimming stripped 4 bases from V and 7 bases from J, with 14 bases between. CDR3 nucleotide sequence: TGTGCCAGCTCACAAGATCGGACAAGAAATTCACCCCTCCACTTT. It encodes CASSQDRTRNSPLHF. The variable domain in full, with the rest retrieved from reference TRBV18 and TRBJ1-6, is NAGVMQNPRHLVRRRGQEARLRCSPMKGHSHVYWYRQLPEEGLKFMVYLQKENIIDESGMPKERFSAEFPKEGPSILRIQQVVRGDSAAYFCASSQDRTRNSPLHFGNGTRLTVT.

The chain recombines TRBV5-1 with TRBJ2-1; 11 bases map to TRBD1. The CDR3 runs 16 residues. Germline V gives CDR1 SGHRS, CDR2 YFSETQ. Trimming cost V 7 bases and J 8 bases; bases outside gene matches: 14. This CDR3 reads CASRRTPGQGGDEQFF. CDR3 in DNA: TGCGCCAGCCGAAGGACCCCGGGACAGGGGGGCGATGAGCAGTTCTTC.

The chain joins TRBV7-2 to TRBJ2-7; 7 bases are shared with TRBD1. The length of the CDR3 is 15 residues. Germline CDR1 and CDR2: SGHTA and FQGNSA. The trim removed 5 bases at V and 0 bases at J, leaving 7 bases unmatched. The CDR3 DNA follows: TGTGCCAGCAGCAAGATCCGGGACAGCTCCTACGAGCAGTACTTC. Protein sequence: CASSKIRDSSYEQYF.

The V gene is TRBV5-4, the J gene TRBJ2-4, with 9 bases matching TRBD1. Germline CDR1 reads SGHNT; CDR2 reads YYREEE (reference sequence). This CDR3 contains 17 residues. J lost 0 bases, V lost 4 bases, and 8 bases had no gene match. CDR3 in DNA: TGTGCCAGCAGCGGATCCACAGGGGGCCAAGCCAAAAACATTCAGTACTTC. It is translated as CASSGSTGGQAKNIQYF. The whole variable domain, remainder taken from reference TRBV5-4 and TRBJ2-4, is ETGVTQSPTHLIKTRGQQVTLRCSSQSGHNTVSWYQQALGQGPQFIFQYYREEENGRGNFPPRFSGLQFPNYSSELNVNALELDDSALYLCASSGSTGGQAKNIQYFGAGTRLSVL.

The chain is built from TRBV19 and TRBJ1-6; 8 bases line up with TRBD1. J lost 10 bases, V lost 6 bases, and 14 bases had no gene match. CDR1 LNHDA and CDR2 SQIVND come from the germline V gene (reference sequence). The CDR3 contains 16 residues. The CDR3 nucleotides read TGTGCCAGTAGCCCACCCGGGACAGGTCTGACATCACCCCTCCACTTT. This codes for CASSPPGTGLTSPLHF.

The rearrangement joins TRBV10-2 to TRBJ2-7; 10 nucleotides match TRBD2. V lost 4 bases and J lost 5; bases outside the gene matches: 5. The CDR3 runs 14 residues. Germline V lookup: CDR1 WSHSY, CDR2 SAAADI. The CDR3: CASSGLAGEHEQYF. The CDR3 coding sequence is TGCGCCAGCAGTGGGCTAGCGGGGGAACACGAGCAGTACTTC.

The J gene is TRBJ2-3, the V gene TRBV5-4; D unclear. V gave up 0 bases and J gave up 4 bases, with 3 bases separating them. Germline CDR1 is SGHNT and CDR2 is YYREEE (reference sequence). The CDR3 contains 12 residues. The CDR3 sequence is CASSLVADTQYF. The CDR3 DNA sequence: TGTGCCAGCAGCTTGGTCGCAGATACGCAGTATTTT.

This CDR3 reads CASSFDGLRGYTF. As DNA, the CDR3 is TGTGCCAGCAGTTTTGATGGCCTCCGTGGCTACACCTTC. This sequence joins TRBV12-3 or TRBV12-4 and TRBJ1-2; no definite D call. The CDR3 covers 13 residues. V lost 3 bases and J 7 bases, leaving 12 bases between the germline ends.